The subject of this entry is one T cell receptor (beta chain). The data were obtained in a study of blood T cell repertoires in COVID-19. This table comes from immunoSEQ multiplex PCR, and its TCRdb copy is limited to in-frame clones, with some not included. The sample consists of over 140,000 clones, 75% to 80% of them appearing once. The germline CDR1 and CDR2 sequences are MNHEY and SVGAGI. The V gene end was trimmed by 6 bases and the J gene end by 6 bases; junction bases not matched to a gene: 9. The CDR3 is 15 residues long. Sequenced input: peripheral blood. The rearrangement joins TRBV6-5 to TRBJ2-3; 10 nucleotides match TRBD1. This receptor was taken from a woman between 50 and 59 years old with active or convalescent COVID-19. CDR3 amino acids: CASSPGTGVRDTQYF. CDR3 sequence (DNA): TGTGCCAGCAGCCCCGGGACAGGGGTCCGCGATACGCAGTATTTT.